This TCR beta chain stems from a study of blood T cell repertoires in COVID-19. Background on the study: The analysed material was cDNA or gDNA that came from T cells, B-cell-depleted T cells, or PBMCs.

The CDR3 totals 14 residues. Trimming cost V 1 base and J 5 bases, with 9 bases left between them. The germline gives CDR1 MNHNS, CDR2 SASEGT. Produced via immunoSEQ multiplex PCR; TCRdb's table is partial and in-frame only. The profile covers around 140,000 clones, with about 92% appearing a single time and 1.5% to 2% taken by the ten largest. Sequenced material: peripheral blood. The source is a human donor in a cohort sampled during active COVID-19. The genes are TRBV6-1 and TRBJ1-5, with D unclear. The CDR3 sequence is CASSEDGRDQPQHF. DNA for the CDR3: TGTGCCAGCAGTGAAGATGGTCGGGATCAGCCCCAGCATTTT.